This T cell receptor beta chain was found in a study of spatial heterogeneity in lung cancer. Whole-study findings and limits: At tumor resection, ubiquitous expanded TCRs were detected in blood more often than later.

Sample time point: sample taken at primary tumor resection. Without sorting, whole RNA was sequenced from tumor, nontumor lung or frozen PBMC. The 60 to 80 donors had untreated early-stage non-small cell lung cancer. This clonotype has a handful of counts. Its antigen is unknown. TCRdb passed the 5' RACE reads through MiXCR, listing each CDR3 protein once. The data hold approximately 90,000 distinct CDR3 sequences, with over 8.5% observed a single time. Trimming took 0 bases from V and 1 from J, leaving 3 bases between them. Germline V gene data show CDR1 as GTSNPN and CDR2 as SVGIG (reference sequence). The CDR3 loop spans 13 amino acids.

This material consisted of PBMCs, taken at surgery. This rearrangement joins TRBV30 to TRBJ2-2; D ambiguous. This sequence originates from a male donor with early-stage non-small cell lung cancer. CDR3 sequence reads: CAWSVRNTGELFF. CDR3 nucleotides: TGTGCCTGGAGTGTTCGGAACACCGGGGAGCTGTTTTTT.